Listed here is a single T cell receptor beta chain. Antigen unknown. The data originate from a study of identical twins. General observations from the study: Conclusions relied on cross-sectional statistical analysis, not following the same donors.

MiXCR, run by TCRdb on the 5' RACE reads, gives a single entry per CDR3 protein. The data show some 500,000 distinct CDR3 sequences, more than 9% seen once. The sample was also reused in another study, on yellow fever vaccine responses in identical twins.

The sequencing sample was made of PBMCs. This receptor was identified in a woman under 30 in good health.

The CDR3: CASSLNSWHHTDTQYF. The CDR3 DNA sequence: TGTGCCAGCAGCTTAAATTCTTGGCACCACACAGATACGCAGTATTTT. The rearrangement uses TRBV7-2 and TRBJ2-3; no clear D gene. Germline CDR1 SGHTA, CDR2 FQGNSA. Trimming left V 2 bases short and J 2 bases short, with 14 bases between. The CDR3 runs to 16 residues.